This TCR beta chain was observed in a study of identical twins. MiXCR, applied by TCRdb to the 5' RACE reads, yields one record per CDR3 protein. The repertoire holds hundreds of thousands of distinct CDR3 sequences, 6.1% seen once, with 1.5% to 2% in the top ten. Every one of the donors was a healthy Caucasian. This clonotype was seen only a few times. Sequenced material: naive T cells sorted from blood. The receptor's source is a man aged 18 to 29 in good health.

The DNA for the CDR3 is TGTGCCAGTCAGCCGGGACTAGCGGCCTCCTACGAGCAGTACTTC. Translated: CASQPGLAASYEQYF. The chain recombines TRBV19 with TRBJ2-7; 11 bases line up with TRBD2. With V trimmed by 8 bases and J by 0 bases, 6 bases remained unmatched. CDR3 length equals 15 residues. Germline V gene lookup returns CDR1 LNHDA and CDR2 SQIVND (reference sequence).